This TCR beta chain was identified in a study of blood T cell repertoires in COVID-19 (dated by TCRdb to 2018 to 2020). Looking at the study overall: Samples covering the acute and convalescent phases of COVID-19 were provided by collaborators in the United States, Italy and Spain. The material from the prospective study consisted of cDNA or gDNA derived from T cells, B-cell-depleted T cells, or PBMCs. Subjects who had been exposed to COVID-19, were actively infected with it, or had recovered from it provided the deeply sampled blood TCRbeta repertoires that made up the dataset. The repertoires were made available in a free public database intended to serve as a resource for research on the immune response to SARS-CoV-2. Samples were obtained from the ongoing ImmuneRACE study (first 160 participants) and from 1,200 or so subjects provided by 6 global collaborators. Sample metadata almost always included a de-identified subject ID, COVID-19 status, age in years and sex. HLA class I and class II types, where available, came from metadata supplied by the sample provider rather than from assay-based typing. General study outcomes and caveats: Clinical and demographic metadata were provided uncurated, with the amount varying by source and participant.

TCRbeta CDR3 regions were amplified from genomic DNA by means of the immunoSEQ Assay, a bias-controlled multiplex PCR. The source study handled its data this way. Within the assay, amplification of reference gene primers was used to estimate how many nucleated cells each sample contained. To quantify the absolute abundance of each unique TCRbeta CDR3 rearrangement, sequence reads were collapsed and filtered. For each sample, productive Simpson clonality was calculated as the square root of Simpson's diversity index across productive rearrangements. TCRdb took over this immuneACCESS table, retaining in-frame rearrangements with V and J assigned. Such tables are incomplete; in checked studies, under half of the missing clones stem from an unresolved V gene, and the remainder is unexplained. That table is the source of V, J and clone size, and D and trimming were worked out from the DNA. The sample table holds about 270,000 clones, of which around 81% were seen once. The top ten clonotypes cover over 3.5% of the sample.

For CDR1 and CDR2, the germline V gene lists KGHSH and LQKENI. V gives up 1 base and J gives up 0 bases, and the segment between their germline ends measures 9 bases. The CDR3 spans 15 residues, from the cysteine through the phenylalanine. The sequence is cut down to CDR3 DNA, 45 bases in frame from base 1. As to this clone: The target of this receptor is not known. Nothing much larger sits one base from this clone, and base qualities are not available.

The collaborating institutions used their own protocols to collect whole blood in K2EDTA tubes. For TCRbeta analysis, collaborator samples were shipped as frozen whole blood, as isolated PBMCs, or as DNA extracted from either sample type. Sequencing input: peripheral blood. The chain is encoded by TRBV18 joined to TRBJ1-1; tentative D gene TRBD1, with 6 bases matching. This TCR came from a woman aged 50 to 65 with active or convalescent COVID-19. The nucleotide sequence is TGTGCCAGCTCACCACGAGACAGGCTGAACACTGAAGCTTTCTTT. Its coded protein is CASSPRDRLNTEAFF.